This TCR beta chain was retrieved from a study of T-cell reconstitution after alpha-beta-depleted transplantation in children. Worth noting for this clonotype: The antigen is unknown.

Germline CDR1 MNHEY, CDR2 SMNVEV (reference sequence). The CDR3 length is 18 residues. V trimming: 6 bases; J trimming: 2 bases; junction bases outside the gene matches: 10. Study-wide points: Some patients' high day-60 TCRbeta diversity was attributed to recipient cells surviving conditioning. Expanded clones from the graft, numbering several hundred, reportedly supplied alpha-beta T cells about two months after transplant. A year post-transplant, T-cell counts and diversity derived mostly from newly produced T cells.

Researchers prepared the TCRbeta library using unique molecular identifiers, the study reports. TCRdb fed the PCR reads into MiXCR, producing one record per CDR3 protein. The sample includes 400,000 to 550,000 distinct CDR3 sequences, roughly a tenth seen only once; the top ten take roughly 2.1%. Source: PBMCs, taken before TCRalphabeta/CD19-depleted stem cell transplant. The rearrangement joins TRBV27 to TRBJ2-6, with 10 bases lining up with TRBD1. The origin of this receptor is a child aged 2 to 9 with inherited bone marrow failure, due to receive a stem cell transplant. The CDR3 reads CASSPLGTGVPGANVLTF. The CDR3 nucleotides read TGTGCCAGCAGCCCCTTAGGGACAGGGGTACCTGGGGCCAACGTCCTGACTTTC.